The clone carrying this T cell receptor (beta chain) was observed many times. This entry is derived from a study of T cells in Graves' hyperthyroidism and ophthalmopathy. The CDR3 is 15 amino acids. With 0 bases removed from V and 5 bases from J, the gap between germline ends came to 14 bases. CDR1 is SGDLS, CDR2 YYNGEE, per germline. RNA transcripts gave rise to amplified TCR beta CDR3 regions. A set of HTBI primers served as the primers for a first-round RT-PCR of the TCR CDR3. TCRdb re-analysed the multiplex PCR reads in MiXCR, keeping a single row per CDR3 protein. The table has some 400,000 distinct CDR3 sequences, 19% seen once.

This receptor was obtained from a woman between 18 and 29 years old with Graves' hyperthyroidism. The chain employs TRBV9 and TRBJ1-1, with TRBD1 as a possible D gene (6 bases). The sample was blood. The CDR3 nucleotides read TGTGCCAGCAGCGTAGGAGCGGGAGGGACAACTGAAGCTTTCTTT. This codes for CASSVGAGGTTEAFF.